The sequence of this T cell receptor beta chain was determined in a study of blood T cell repertoires in COVID-19 (TCRdb year 2020). Background on the whole study: Samples covering the acute and convalescent phases of COVID-19 were provided by collaborators in the United States, Italy and Spain. The prospective study material was composed of cDNA or gDNA derived from T cells, B-cell-depleted T cells, or PBMCs. The dataset comprised deeply sampled blood TCRbeta repertoires from subjects exposed to, actively infected with, or recovered from COVID-19. The repertoires were released in a freely available public database meant as a resource for research on the immune response to SARS-CoV-2. HLA class I and class II types, where available, came from metadata supplied by the sample provider rather than from assay-based typing. Samples were obtained from the ongoing ImmuneRACE study (first 160 participants) and from 1,254 subjects provided by 6 global collaborators. Nearly every sample came with metadata listing a de-identified subject ID, COVID-19 status, age in years and sex. The paper as a whole reports these results and caveats: How much clinical and demographic metadata was included differed by source and by participant, and the metadata was provided uncurated.

TCRbeta CDR3 regions were amplified from genomic DNA using the immunoSEQ Assay, a bias-controlled multiplex PCR. In the source study's methods: Within the assay, amplification of reference gene primers was used to estimate how many nucleated cells each sample contained. Sequence reads were collapsed and filtered to measure the absolute abundance of every unique TCRbeta CDR3 rearrangement. For each sample, productive Simpson clonality was calculated by taking the square root of Simpson's diversity index across productive rearrangements. The source is immuneACCESS, and TCRdb retained only in-frame sequences with V and J called. Part of the clones is not carried over; for the studies checked, unresolved V genes explain less than half of this, and the remainder is unexplained. V, J and clone size are taken as reported in that table, and D and trimming were inferred from the DNA itself. Present in this sample are some 110,000 clones, 91% of which were seen just once. The ten largest account for about 6.3% of the sample.

Collaborating institutions collected whole blood in K2EDTA tubes following their own protocols. Collaborator samples were shipped for TCRbeta analysis as frozen whole blood, isolated PBMCs, or DNA extracted from either sample type. A remark on this clone: Its antigen remains undetermined. No base quality values were provided; no much bigger clone lies one nucleotide off.

The TCR was taken from a human donor in a cohort sampled during active COVID-19. The sequenced sample consisted of peripheral blood.

The CDR3 loop reads CASSLDRVHEQYF. The nucleotide sequence reads TGTGCCAGCAGCCTGGACAGGGTCCACGAGCAGTACTTC. The receptor chain draws on TRBV14 and TRBJ2-7, with 8 bases matching TRBD1. Trimmed from V: 4 bases; trimmed from J: 5 bases; junction bases lacking a gene match: 4. Including the terminal cysteine and phenylalanine, the CDR3 comprises 13 residues. The only DNA kept is the CDR3, 39 bases in frame from the first base. CDR1 SGHDN and CDR2 FVKESK are derived from the germline V gene.